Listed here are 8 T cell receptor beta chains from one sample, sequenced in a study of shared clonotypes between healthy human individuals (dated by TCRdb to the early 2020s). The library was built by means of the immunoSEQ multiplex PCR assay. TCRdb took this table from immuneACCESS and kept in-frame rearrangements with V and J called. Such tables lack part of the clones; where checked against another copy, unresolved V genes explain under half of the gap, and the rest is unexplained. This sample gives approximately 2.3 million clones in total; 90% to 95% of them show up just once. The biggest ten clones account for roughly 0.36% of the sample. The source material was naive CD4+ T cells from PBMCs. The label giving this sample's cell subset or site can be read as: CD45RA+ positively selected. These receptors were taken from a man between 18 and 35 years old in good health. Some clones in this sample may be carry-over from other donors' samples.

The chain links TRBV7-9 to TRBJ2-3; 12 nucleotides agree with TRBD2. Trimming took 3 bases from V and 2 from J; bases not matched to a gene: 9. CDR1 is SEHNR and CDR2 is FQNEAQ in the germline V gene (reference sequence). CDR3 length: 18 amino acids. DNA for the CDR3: TGTGCCAGCAGCTTCAAGACTAGCGGGAGAGGGCCCACAGATACGCAGTATTTT. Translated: CASSFKTSGRGPTDTQYF.

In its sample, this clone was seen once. The CDR3 region is CASSLPGLSEQYF. CDR3 in DNA: TGCGCCAGCAGCTTGCCGGGACTAAGCGAGCAGTACTTC. V is TRBV5-1 and J is TRBJ2-7; 7 positions agree with TRBD2. The CDR3 is made up of 13 amino acids. CDR1 SGHRS and CDR2 YFSETQ come from the germline V gene. The V gene end was trimmed by 1 base and the J gene end by 6 bases; junction bases not matched to a gene: 4.

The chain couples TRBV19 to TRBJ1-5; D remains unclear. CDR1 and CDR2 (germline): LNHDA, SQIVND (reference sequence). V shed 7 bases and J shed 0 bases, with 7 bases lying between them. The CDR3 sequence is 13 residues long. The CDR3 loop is CASKESSNQPQHF. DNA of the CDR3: TGTGCCAGTAAGGAGAGTAGCAATCAGCCCCAGCATTTT.

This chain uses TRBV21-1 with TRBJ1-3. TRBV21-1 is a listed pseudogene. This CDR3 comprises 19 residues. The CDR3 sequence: CASSITGAPGIDSGNTIYF. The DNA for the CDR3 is TGTGCCAGCAGCATCACCGGGGCCCCCGGAATTGACTCTGGAAACACCATATATTTT.

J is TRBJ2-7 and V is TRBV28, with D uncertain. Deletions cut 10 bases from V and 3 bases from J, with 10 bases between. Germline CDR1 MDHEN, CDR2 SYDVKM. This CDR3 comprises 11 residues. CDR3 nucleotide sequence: TGTGCCACGCACCAGCTCTACGAGCAGTACTTC. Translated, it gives CATHQLYEQYF.

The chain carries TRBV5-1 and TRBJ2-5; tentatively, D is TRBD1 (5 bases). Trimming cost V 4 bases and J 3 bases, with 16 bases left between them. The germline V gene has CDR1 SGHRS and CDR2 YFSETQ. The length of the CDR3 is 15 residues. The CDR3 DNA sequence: TGCGCCAGCAGCCCCCGGACACAAGCCGAAGAGACCCAGTACTTC. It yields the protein CASSPRTQAEETQYF.

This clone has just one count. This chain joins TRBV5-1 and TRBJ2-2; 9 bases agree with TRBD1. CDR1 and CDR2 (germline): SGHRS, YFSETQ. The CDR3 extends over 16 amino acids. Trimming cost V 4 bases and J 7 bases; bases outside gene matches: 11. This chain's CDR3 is CASSPLTQGADGELFF. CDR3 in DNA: TGCGCCAGCAGCCCACTTACACAGGGGGCGGACGGGGAGCTGTTTTTT. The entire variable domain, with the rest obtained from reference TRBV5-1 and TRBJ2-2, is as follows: KAGVTQTPRYLIKTRGQQVTLSCSPISGHRSVSWYQQTPGQGLQFLFEYFSETQRNKGNFPGRFSGRQFSNSRSEMNVSTLELGDSALYLCASSPLTQGADGELFFGEGSRLTVL.

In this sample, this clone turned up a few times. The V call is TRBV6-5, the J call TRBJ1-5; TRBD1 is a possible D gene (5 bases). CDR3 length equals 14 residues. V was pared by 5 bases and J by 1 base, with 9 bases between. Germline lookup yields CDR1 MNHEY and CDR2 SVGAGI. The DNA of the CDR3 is TGTGCCAGCAGTCGGGGGGGAAGCAATCAGCCCCAGCATTTT. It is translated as CASSRGGSNQPQHF.